This T cell receptor beta chain was documented in a study of CD8 T cells in Susac syndrome. RNA, at roughly 0.45 to 1 ug, was reverse transcribed with random hexamers. Amplification of TCR beta CDR3 by immunoSEQ multiplex PCR spanned 54 Vbeta and 13 Jbeta. TCRdb reprocessed the immunoSEQ multiplex PCR reads via MiXCR and lists one record per CDR3 protein. Seen here are about 210,000 distinct CDR3 sequences, under 95% observed once, and the top ten hold 0.1%. CD8+ and CD4+ T cells circulating in blood were sequenced for TCR beta. While CD8+ and CD4+ T cells were isolated negatively, TEMRA cells were enriched by FACS. Trimming cost V 0 bases and J 6 bases; bases outside gene matches: 6. CDR1 SGDLS and CDR2 YYNGEE come from the germline V gene. The CDR3 sequence is 16 residues long.

The material sequenced was CD4+ T cells from PBMCs. This sequence originates from a human donor in good health. The chain is built from TRBV9 and TRBJ2-3; 11 nucleotides agree with TRBD2. CDR3 sequence reads: CASSVASSGGIDTQYF. CDR3 coding DNA: TGTGCCAGCAGCGTAGCGTCTAGCGGGGGGATCGATACGCAGTATTTT. Using reference TRBV9 and TRBJ2-3 for the parts outside the CDR3, the full variable domain is DSGVTQTPKHLITATGQRVTLRCSPRSGDLSVYWYQQSLDQGLQFLIQYYNGEERAKGNILERFSAQQFPDLHSELNLSSLELGDSALYFCASSVASSGGIDTQYFGPGTRLTVL.